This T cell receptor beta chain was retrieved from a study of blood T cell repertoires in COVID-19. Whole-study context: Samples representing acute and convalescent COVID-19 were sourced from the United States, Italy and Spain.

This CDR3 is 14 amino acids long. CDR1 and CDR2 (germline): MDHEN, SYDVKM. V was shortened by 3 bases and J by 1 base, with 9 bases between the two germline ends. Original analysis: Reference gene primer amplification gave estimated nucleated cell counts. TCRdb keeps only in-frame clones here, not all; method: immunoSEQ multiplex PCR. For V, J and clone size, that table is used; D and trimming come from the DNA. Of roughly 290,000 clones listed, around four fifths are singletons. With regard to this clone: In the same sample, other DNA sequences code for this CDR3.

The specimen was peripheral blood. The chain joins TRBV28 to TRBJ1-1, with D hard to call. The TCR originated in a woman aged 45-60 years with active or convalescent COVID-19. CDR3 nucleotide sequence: TGTGCCAGCAGTTTTTTGCGGAGGAACACTGAAGCTTTCTTT. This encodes CASSFLRRNTEAFF.